This TCR beta chain was retrieved from a study of T cell responses to AZD1222 COVID-19 vaccine (dated by TCRdb to about 2021). In the study overall: TCR sequencing covered some 240 trial participants: 200 to 210 given two doses of AZD1222 and 26 given two doses of MenACWY control vaccine. Trial participants were enrolled into age subgroups of 18-55, 56-69 and 70-plus years, which contained roughly 140, 27 and 60 TCR-sequenced participants, respectively. Overall study results and their limits: Most participants were white British and females outnumbered males, and the authors suggested that clonal diversity may have been underestimated. The 56-69-year group was small, and its depth increase did not reach significance, likely because of low power. Because no samples from the day 14 peak response were available, repertoires could be characterized only after the peak T cell response. Spike-specific TCR breadth and depth rose significantly after two AZD1222 doses compared with day 0 and with MenACWY recipients. Conclusions about previously exposed vaccinees were limited because only six AZD1222 recipients were SARS-CoV-2 seropositive at baseline. The vaccine-associated CD4 TCRs covered the entire spike protein, and the dominant responses fell in regions 160-218 and 743-854. Reportedly, close to half of the unique spike-specific TCRs recognized epitopes lying outside the regions that are mutated in the B.1.351 and B.1.1.7 variants.

The CDR3 regions of human TCRbeta chains were analyzed by immunosequencing. Per the authors' processing: TCRs in the repertoires were compared against a reference library of SARS-CoV-2-specific TCRs that had been generated with the MIRA antigen-specificity platform. Breadth was defined as the fraction of unique TCRs that were SARS-CoV-2-associated, and depth was defined as the fraction of total T cells that were SARS-CoV-2-associated. Using the MIRA data, each spike-specific TCR was mapped to the spike region that the TCR reacts to and placed in a CD4 or CD8 class. Log10-transformed breadth and depth values were compared by one-way ANOVA with Sidak's multiple comparisons tests. The immuneACCESS repertoire file appears here via TCRdb, limited to in-frame rearrangements. These files lack a portion of the clones; in checked studies, under half of the deficit traces to unresolved V genes, and the cause of the others is not known. The V and J calls and clone size come from that table; D and trimming were worked out from the DNA. The sample table contains over 50,000 clones; only one count was recorded for over 75% of them. The ten top clones hold approximately 26% of the sample.

In the paper's terms, the time point label means: about 28 days (+/-7) after the second vaccine dose. AZD1222 recipients given second doses at about 4 weeks or at about 12 weeks were pooled, since spike-specific TCR depth and breadth were not found to differ between the two schedules. Samples from vaccinated people were obtained from the UK trials COV001 and COV002, which included a single-blind randomized controlled phase 2/3 trial of AZD1222 (ChAdOx1 nCoV-19) in healthy adults. For TCRbeta chain sequencing, PBMC samples were collected from trial participants at day 0 and at day 28 after the second dose. Concerning this clone: It lacks a known antigen. There are no base qualities to consult, and no much larger clone falls within one base.

V gives up 1 base and J gives up 1 base, and the segment between their germline ends measures 11 bases. Its CDR3 holds 15 amino acids, cysteine through phenylalanine. Only the CDR3 portion is preserved as DNA: 45 bases, with reading frame beginning at the first base. According to the germline V gene, CDR1 reads SGHDT and CDR2 reads YYEEEE. This clonotype was sampled from an adult who received the AZD1222 COVID-19 vaccine. Recombination connected TRBV5-6 to TRBJ1-1; there is no confident call for the D gene. The sample was peripheral blood, taken 28 days after the second AZD1222 dose. The CDR3 region: CASSLYVIPNTEAFF. The sequenced DNA is TGTGCCAGCAGCTTGTATGTAATCCCGAACACTGAAGCTTTCTTT.